The entry below gives a single TCR beta chain sequence along with its context. Its antigen is not known. This entry comes from a study of OX40 agonist ivuxolimab in advanced cancers. Overall study context: Age averaged 60 years (range about 20 to 79), and roughly 82% were male.

Autoimmune disease history or systemic immunosuppression meant exclusion. The V and J ends lost 4 bases and 2 bases respectively, with 15 bases between them. The CDR3 runs 15 residues. The germline gives CDR1 SGHRS, CDR2 YFSETQ. The data were produced by immunoSEQ multiplex PCR, yet TCRdb's version contains in-frame clones alone and is incomplete. The sample records more than 45,000 clones, 85% to 95% being singletons. Study-wide findings and caveats: Near-lowest levels of clonal expansion characterized partial responders at 0.1-3.0 mg/kg. Mean expanded clone counts were higher in CD8+ than CD4+ T cells.

The source of this sequence is an adult with an advanced solid tumor such as melanoma, head and neck, liver or kidney cancer. The chain combines TRBV5-1 with TRBJ2-5, with D maybe TRBD2 (6 bases). The sequences come from CD4+ or CD8+ T cells sorted from blood, collected in a trial of the OX40 agonist ivuxolimab. The CDR3: CASSPSAGRQETQYF. CDR3 nucleotides: TGCGCCAGCAGCCCTTCGGCGGGGCGGCAAGAGACCCAGTACTTC.